The 2 T cell receptor beta chains below all came from one sample that was sequenced in a study of T cell responses to AZD1222 COVID-19 vaccine. Method: immunoSEQ multiplex PCR; TCRdb's copy keeps in-frame clones and lacks some. The sample holds over 120,000 clones, about 93% seen once. Material: peripheral blood, obtained on day 0 of AZD1222 vaccination. The receptor source for this set is an adult in good health.

This chain uses TRBV5-5 with TRBJ1-2; 8 positions agree with TRBD1. The CDR3 has 15 amino acids. The V gene end was trimmed by 1 base and the J gene end by 6 bases; junction bases not matched to a gene: 8. From germline, CDR1 is SGHKS and CDR2 YYEKEE (reference sequence). The DNA for the CDR3 is TGTGCCAGCAGCTTGCAGGGGGCATTGCTAAATGGCTACACCTTC. This codes for CASSLQGALLNGYTF.

The V and J genes are TRBV4-1 and TRBJ1-1; no clear D. The germline V and J ends were trimmed by 1 base and 4 bases, with 13 bases remaining between them. The CDR3 length is 15 residues. Looked up from germline, CDR1 is MGHRA and CDR2 is YSYEKL. The CDR3 nucleotides read TGCGCCAGCAGCCAAGCATTCGGTAGCGGCACTGAAGCTTTCTTT. It is translated as CASSQAFGSGTEAFF.